This T cell receptor (beta chain) derives from a study of blood T cell repertoires in COVID-19. Study as a whole: The origin of the acute and convalescent COVID-19 samples was the United States, Italy and Spain. T cells, B-cell-depleted T cells, or PBMCs supplied cDNA or gDNA.

CDR3 length: 15 amino acids. CDR1 and CDR2 (germline): MNHNS, SASEGT. V was pared by 2 bases and J by 2 bases, with 5 bases of the junction left unmatched. Methods used by the authors: Amplifying reference gene primers gave estimates of nucleated cell counts. Data came from immunoSEQ multiplex PCR; TCRdb stores just in-frame clones and leaves some out. V and J calls plus clone size are reproduced from that table; the DNA served to infer D and trimming. The sample consists of under 250,000 clones, 65% to 90% of them appearing once. The chain couples TRBV6-1 to TRBJ2-7; 8 bases map to TRBD2. Sequenced sample: peripheral blood. The TCR sequence derives from a woman in her seventies with acute or convalescent COVID-19. The CDR3 nucleotides are TGTGCCAGCAGTGAATTCAGCGGGGGCGCCTACGAGCAGTACTTC. Its protein is CASSEFSGGAYEQYF.